This entry describes one T cell receptor (beta chain). The antigen remains undetermined. This entry is derived from a study of T cell responses to AZD1222 COVID-19 vaccine. Points from the study as a whole: Regions left unmutated in variants are reportedly the target of nearly half of spike-specific TCRs. An increase in Spike-specific TCR breadth and depth was observed after two AZD1222 doses. Spike-spanning, vaccine-associated CD4 TCRs were dominant at 160-218 and 743-854.

Method: immunoSEQ multiplex PCR; TCRdb's copy keeps in-frame clones and lacks some. Of around 150,000 clones in the sample, around 94% were seen once. V was cut by 0 bases and J by 5 bases, with 16 bases left in between. The CDR3 is 17 residues long. Germline V gene lookup returns CDR1 MNHNS and CDR2 SASEGT. The clonotype was recovered from an adult in good health. The source material was peripheral blood, sampled on day 0 of AZD1222 vaccination. This chain connects TRBV6-1 to TRBJ1-4; D gene uncertain. CDR3 region: CASSEAPPTGRNEKLFF. CDR3 nucleotide sequence: TGTGCCAGCAGTGAAGCGCCTCCGACCGGCCGGAATGAAAAACTGTTTTTT.